These 8 T cell receptor beta chains came from one sample sequenced in a study of T cells in Graves' hyperthyroidism and ophthalmopathy. The source material, RNA transcripts, was used to amplify TCR beta CDR3 regions. The TCR CDR3 first-round RT-PCR relied on the HTBI primer set. One entry per CDR3 protein results from TCRdb running MiXCR on the multiplex PCR reads. The sample includes approximately 530,000 distinct CDR3 sequences, around 15% of them seen just once. Sequences were obtained from blood. Receptors originate from a woman between 18 and 29 years old with Graves' hyperthyroidism.

This clonotype was counted a few times. The gene calls are TRBV3-1 and TRBJ1-4, with 8 positions matching TRBD1. This CDR3 is 14 amino acids long. Germline CDR1 LGHDT, CDR2 YNNKEL (reference sequence). The trim removed 4 bases at V and 8 bases at J, leaving 6 bases unmatched. The DNA of the CDR3 is TGTGCCAGCAGCCGACAGGGGATAGAAGAAAAACTGTTTTTT. This sequence encodes CASSRQGIEEKLFF. The full variable domain, in which reference TRBV3-1 and TRBJ1-4 provide the parts outside the CDR3, is DTAVSQTPKYLVTQMGNDKSIKCEQNLGHDTMYWYKQDSKKFLKIMFSYNNKELIINETVPNRFSPKSPDKAHLNLHINSLELGDSAVYFCASSRQGIEEKLFFGSGTQLSVL.

This clonotype was seen many times. This chain uses TRBV18 with TRBJ2-7, with 9 bases that match TRBD1. The CDR3 extends over 15 amino acids. With V trimmed by 3 bases and J by 2 bases, 5 bases remained unmatched. Germline V gene data show CDR1 as KGHSH and CDR2 as LQKENI. The CDR3 bases are TGTGCCAGCTCACCCAAGACAGGGGGGACCTACGAGCAGTACTTC. Amino acid sequence: CASSPKTGGTYEQYF.

The chain has TRBV20-1 and TRBJ2-3; 8 bases are a match to TRBD2. V gave up 1 base and J gave up 14 bases; unmatched junction bases: 8. In germline, CDR1 is DFQATT, CDR2 SNEGSKA (reference sequence). The CDR3 totals 12 residues. As DNA, the CDR3 is TGCAGTGCTAGAGCGCCGGGACTAGTCTGGTATTTT. Protein: CSARAPGLVWYF.

In its sample, this clonotype was seen a few times. The chain recombines TRBV12-3 or TRBV12-4 with TRBJ1-1; D not certain. Trimming took off 3 bases at V and 4 bases at J, with 12 bases between the two ends. The CDR3 covers 14 residues. The CDR3 bases are TGTGCCAGCAGTTTTCGGATGGGCGGCACTGAAGCTTTCTTT. Protein sequence: CASSFRMGGTEAFF.

This clonotype has a count of ten or more. The CDR3 reads CASSFGFPGTSGREGELFF. Here the CDR3 DNA reads TGTGCCAGCAGCTTCGGATTCCCCGGGACTAGCGGGAGGGAAGGGGAGCTGTTTTTT. The rearrangement uses TRBV7-2 and TRBJ2-2; 16 positions agree with TRBD2. V lost 3 bases to trimming and J lost 8 bases; unmatched junction nucleotides: 12. Germline CDR1 and CDR2: SGHTA and FQGNSA. The CDR3 runs to 19 residues.

This chain links TRBV10-2 with TRBJ1-1; D is unclear. The CDR3 totals 14 residues. V was pared by 8 bases and J by 0 bases, with 13 bases between. Per the germline V gene, CDR1 is WSHSY and CDR2 is SAAADI. CDR3 loop: CASYEGRLNTEAFF. The CDR3 nucleotides are TGCGCCAGCTACGAAGGCCGGTTGAACACTGAAGCTTTCTTT.

Only a few counts were recorded for this clonotype. This may stem from a read error, because a much larger clone lies one nucleotide away. The chain links TRBV20-1 to TRBJ1-2, with no clear D. This CDR3 has 11 residues. Germline CDR1 and CDR2: DFQATT and SNEGSKA (reference sequence). Trimming took off 0 bases at V and 7 bases at J, with 6 bases between the two ends. CDR3 in amino acids: CSARDECGYTF. The CDR3 DNA reads as TGCAGTGCTAGAGACGAATGTGGCTACACCTTC.

The chain combines TRBV6-1 with TRBJ2-6; D unresolved. V was shortened by 8 bases and J by 0 bases, with 14 bases between the two germline ends. CDR1 is MNHNS, CDR2 SASEGT, per germline. The CDR3 runs 16 residues. The CDR3 loop reads CASEYRRNSGANVLTF. The CDR3 nucleotides read TGTGCCAGCGAATACAGACGCAACTCTGGGGCCAACGTCCTGACTTTC.